This paragraph covers one T cell receptor (beta chain) sequence. This specimen belongs to a study of blood T cell repertoires in COVID-19. Study background: The cDNA or gDNA used as material had been derived from T cells, B-cell-depleted T cells, or PBMCs.

In the authors' methods: Cell counts per sample came from amplifying reference gene primers. Sequencing used immunoSEQ multiplex PCR; TCRdb keeps in-frame clones, though not all of them. That table supplies the V and J calls and clone size; D and trimming were determined from the DNA. The repertoire has 200,000 to 250,000 clones, approximately 88% of them found once; the top ten carry more than 3%. The study recruited people aged 18 to 89 years across about two dozen US areas. The CDR3 runs 16 residues. Germline V gene lookup returns CDR1 LNHDA and CDR2 SQIVND (reference sequence). V lost 7 bases to trimming and J lost 2 bases; unmatched junction nucleotides: 12.

This TCR derives from a woman younger than 45 who had been exposed to COVID-19. Specimen: PBMCs or T cells enriched from blood (not recorded which). The chain has TRBV19 and TRBJ2-7, with 9 bases lining up with TRBD2. CDR3 sequence (DNA): TGTGCCAGTACCCTAAGGGGCGGGAGGGCCCCCTACGAGCAGTACTTC. This sequence encodes CASTLRGGRAPYEQYF.